One and the same sample provided the 27 T cell receptor beta chains below, sequenced in a study of CD4 T cells in relation to SARS-CoV-2 and coronaviruses. Before the COVID-19 pandemic, during about 2010-2018, CD4+ T cells were taken from unexposed donors. Sequencing was performed with immunoSEQ multiplex PCR; in TCRdb, only in-frame clones are kept and a portion is missing. The sample yields about 64,000 clones, 94% seen once. The material sequenced was naive CD4+ T cells from PBMCs. The subset here: naive CD4+ T cells isolated by negative enrichment. These receptors came from a human donor in good health.

The rearrangement links TRBV4-1 to TRBJ1-3; D is possibly TRBD1 (6 bases). V was pared by 3 bases and J by 3 bases, with 24 bases between. This CDR3 has 19 residues. Per the germline V gene, CDR1 is MGHRA and CDR2 is YSYEKL. In nucleotides, the CDR3 is TGCGCCAGCAGCCATCCACTGGGGGCGGGTCAACAAAGTGGAAACACCATATATTTT. It is translated as CASSHPLGAGQQSGNTIYF.

The chain employs TRBV19 and TRBJ2-3; TRBD2 aligns across 9 bases. The CDR3 extends over 16 amino acids. The V segment lost 10 bases and the J segment 2 bases; nucleotides outside the gene matches: 13. The germline V gene has CDR1 LNHDA and CDR2 SQIVND (reference sequence). The CDR3 protein is CANTPETSGITDTQYF. In DNA form, the CDR3 reads TGTGCCAACACGCCAGAGACTAGCGGAATCACAGATACGCAGTATTTT.

The sample holds one count of this clone. The V and J genes are TRBV9 and TRBJ1-1; possible D gene TRBD1, 5 bases. The V and J ends lost 0 bases and 5 bases respectively, with 14 bases between them. Germline V gene lookup returns CDR1 SGDLS and CDR2 YYNGEE. The CDR3 contains 15 residues. CDR3 protein: CASSVAVLGETEAFF. The DNA for the CDR3 is TGTGCCAGCAGCGTAGCGGTCTTAGGGGAGACTGAAGCTTTCTTT.

The chain carries TRBV18 and TRBJ2-3; 7 bases fit TRBD2. The junction had 11 bases not matched to a gene; V was cut back by 0 bases and J by 5 bases. Germline V lookup: CDR1 KGHSH, CDR2 LQKENI. The CDR3 length is 17 residues. CDR3 nucleotides: TGTGCCAGCTCACCACCCCTGCTAGCGGAGGACGGAGATACGCAGTATTTT. Protein product: CASSPPLLAEDGDTQYF.

CDR3 sequence: CASSLARGVHYGYTF. CDR3 DNA sequence: TGTGCCAGCAGCCTCGCGCGGGGCGTCCACTATGGCTACACCTTC. The gene calls are TRBV3-1 (or the pseudogene TRBV3-2) and TRBJ1-2; D might be TRBD1 (5 bases). Germline V gene sequence: CDR1 LGHDT, CDR2 YNNKEL (reference sequence). V shed 4 bases and J shed 3 bases, with 15 bases lying between them. The CDR3 contains 15 residues.

The chain combines TRBV7-6 with TRBJ1-1; 12 nucleotides match TRBD1. The ends lost 6 bases at V and 8 bases at J; junction bases unmatched: 10. The length of the CDR3 is 15 residues. CDR1 is SGHVS, CDR2 FNYEAQ, per germline. The CDR3: CASRPGQGAVVEAFF. The CDR3 region has the DNA TGTGCCAGCAGACCGGGACAGGGGGCTGTCGTCGAAGCTTTCTTT.

V and J are TRBV9 and TRBJ2-7; 9 bases are shared with TRBD2. The germline V gene encodes CDR1 SGDLS and CDR2 YYNGEE. The CDR3 has 15 residues. After removal of 0 bases from V and 6 bases from J, the junction contained 7 bases not matched to a gene. CDR3 sequence (DNA): TGTGCCAGCAGCGTAGTCCCGGGACTAGCAACCGAGCAGTACTTC. This sequence encodes CASSVVPGLATEQYF.

This chain connects TRBV19 to TRBJ2-7; D may correspond to TRBD1 or TRBD2 (5 bases each). Trimming stripped 3 bases from V and 2 bases from J, with 11 bases between. Germline values: CDR1 LNHDA, CDR2 SQIVND (reference sequence). The CDR3 spans 14 residues. CDR3 in DNA: TGTGCCAGTAGTATCGGGACCCAAACCTACGAGCAGTACTTC. Protein product: CASSIGTQTYEQYF. The full variable domain, rest sourced from reference TRBV19 and TRBJ2-7, is DGGITQSPKYLFRKEGQNVTLSCEQNLNHDAMYWYRQDPGQGLRLIYYSQIVNDFQKGDIAEGYSVSREKKESFPLTVTSAQKNPTAFYLCASSIGTQTYEQYFGPGTRLTVT.

The chain uses TRBV19 and TRBJ2-1; 7 nucleotides line up with TRBD2. The CDR3 is made up of 14 amino acids. After removal of 7 bases from V and 3 bases from J, the junction contained 6 bases not matched to a gene. CDR1 and CDR2 (germline): LNHDA, SQIVND (reference sequence). The CDR3 sequence: CASNPGLNYNEQFF. CDR3 DNA sequence: TGTGCCAGTAACCCGGGACTAAACTACAATGAGCAGTTCTTC. Full variable domain (rest looked up from reference TRBV19 and TRBJ2-1): DGGITQSPKYLFRKEGQNVTLSCEQNLNHDAMYWYRQDPGQGLRLIYYSQIVNDFQKGDIAEGYSVSREKKESFPLTVTSAQKNPTAFYLCASNPGLNYNEQFFGPGTRLTVL.

The V gene is TRBV25-1, the J gene TRBJ2-5; D possibly corresponds to TRBD1 (6 bases). This CDR3 is 14 amino acids long. Trimming left V 8 bases short and J 5 bases short, with 18 bases between. CDR1 is MGHDK, CDR2 SYGVNS, per germline. CDR3 sequence reads: CASRDTTARETQYF. CDR3 DNA sequence: TGTGCCAGCCGGGACACTACGGCCCGGGAGACCCAGTACTTC.

The chain links TRBV9 to TRBJ2-5, with 9 bases fitting TRBD2. After removal of 6 bases from V and 0 bases from J, the junction contained 9 bases not matched to a gene. The CDR3 has 16 residues. Per germline, CDR1 SGDLS and CDR2 YYNGEE. CDR3 region: CASTSRAGGNQETQYF. CDR3 DNA: TGTGCCAGCACCTCACGGGCGGGAGGGAACCAAGAGACCCAGTACTTC.

The rearrangement joins TRBV9 to TRBJ1-2; 7 bases fit TRBD1. CDR3 length: 13 amino acids. The germline V gene has CDR1 SGDLS and CDR2 YYNGEE. J lost 4 bases, V lost 0 bases, and 0 bases had no gene match. CDR3 sequence (DNA): TGTGCCAGCAGCGTAGCAGGGGGCTATGGCTACACCTTC. This translates into CASSVAGGYGYTF. Full variable domain (remainder filled in from reference TRBV9 and TRBJ1-2): DSGVTQTPKHLITATGQRVTLRCSPRSGDLSVYWYQQSLDQGLQFLIQYYNGEERAKGNILERFSAQQFPDLHSELNLSSLELGDSALYFCASSVAGGYGYTFGSGTRLTVV.

V and J are TRBV4-1 and TRBJ1-2, with D uncertain. The V end lost 0 bases, the J end lost 7 bases, and 18 bases lay between the germline ends. The germline V gene encodes CDR1 MGHRA and CDR2 YSYEKL. There are 16 residues in the CDR3. In DNA form, the CDR3 reads TGCGCCAGCAGCCAAGAGGGAGGAGGCAGGAGAATTGGCTACACCTTC. This translates into CASSQEGGGRRIGYTF.

This sequence joins TRBV15 and TRBJ2-1; 12 nucleotides match TRBD2. The CDR3 is made up of 19 amino acids. Trimming cost V 2 bases and J 8 bases; bases outside gene matches: 16. The V gene's germline CDR1 is LNHNV and CDR2 YYDKDF (reference sequence). CDR3 sequence: CATSRTGLAGLRDGDEQFF. The CDR3 DNA sequence: TGTGCCACCAGCAGAACAGGACTAGCGGGATTAAGGGATGGCGATGAGCAGTTCTTC. The entire variable domain, with the rest obtained from reference TRBV15 and TRBJ2-1, is as follows: DAMVIQNPRYQVTQFGKPVTLSCSQTLNHNVMYWYQQKSSQAPKLLFHYYDKDFNNEADTPDNFQSRRPNTSFCFLDIRSPGLGDTAMYLCATSRTGLAGLRDGDEQFFGPGTRLTVL.

The chain links TRBV28 to TRBJ2-5; D possibly corresponds to TRBD2 (5 bases). Trimming pared 5 bases from V and 3 bases from J, leaving 22 bases between. Germline V gene lookup returns CDR1 MDHEN and CDR2 SYDVKM. The CDR3 contains 17 residues. CDR3 in amino acids: CASSSHGSGVQKETQYF. The CDR3 DNA reads TGTGCCAGCAGTAGCCATGGGAGCGGTGTTCAGAAAGAGACCCAGTACTTC.

The CDR3, as DNA: TGTGCCAGCAGCTTGCCTGCAAGGACAGGGGAAGGTGGCTACACCTTC. Translating gives CASSLPARTGEGGYTF. This sequence joins TRBV5-4 and TRBJ1-2; 9 bases align to TRBD1. This CDR3 is 16 amino acids long. V gave up 1 base and J gave up 7 bases; unmatched junction bases: 11. CDR1 and CDR2 from the germline V gene are SGHNT and YYREEE (reference sequence).

The chain carries TRBV18 and TRBJ1-1; D possibly corresponds to TRBD1 (6 bases). The germline V gene encodes CDR1 KGHSH and CDR2 LQKENI. Trimming pared 3 bases from V and 2 bases from J, leaving 7 bases between. CDR3 length equals 13 residues. Here the CDR3 DNA reads TGTGCCAGCTCACCCAGGGGAAACACTGAAGCTTTCTTT. It encodes CASSPRGNTEAFF.

V gene TRBV18 combines with J gene TRBJ2-3; D gene uncertain. Trimming stripped 0 bases from V and 2 bases from J, with 3 bases between. The CDR3 has 13 amino acids. Germline V gene data show CDR1 as KGHSH and CDR2 as LQKENI. CDR3 sequence reads: CASSPPTTDTQYF. The CDR3 coding sequence is TGTGCCAGCTCACCACCGACCACAGATACGCAGTATTTT.

The rearrangement uses TRBV6-5 and TRBJ2-5, with 7 bases identical to TRBD1. This CDR3 is built from 12 residues. CDR1 and CDR2 (germline): MNHEY, SVGAGI. V shed 5 bases, J shed 8 bases, and the junction held 5 bases outside the gene matches. In nucleotides, the CDR3 is TGTGCCAGCAGTCCCGGGACAGTAACCCAGTACTTC. This encodes CASSPGTVTQYF.

The V and J genes are TRBV9 and TRBJ2-3, with TRBD2 identical over 11 bases. The length of the CDR3 is 16 residues. Germline V gives CDR1 SGDLS, CDR2 YYNGEE. V gave up 3 bases and J gave up 2 bases; unmatched junction bases: 5. In DNA form, the CDR3 reads TGTGCCAGCAGCGCAAATAGCGGGAGGGCCACAGATACGCAGTATTTT. Its translation: CASSANSGRATDTQYF.

The chain links TRBV5-4 to TRBJ2-3; 7 bases fit TRBD1. The germline V gene encodes CDR1 SGHNT and CDR2 YYREEE (reference sequence). The V and J ends lost 6 bases and 2 bases, in that order; junction bases with no gene match: 21. The CDR3 extends over 19 amino acids. CDR3 DNA: TGTGCCAGCACCGAGAGGGGGCGAACAGGCGTGAGATACACAGATACGCAGTATTTT. This gives the protein CASTERGRTGVRYTDTQYF.

The chain is built from TRBV28 and TRBJ1-1, with 9 positions matching TRBD1. The germline gives CDR1 MDHEN, CDR2 SYDVKM. There are 13 residues in the CDR3. V dropped 2 bases and J dropped 10; count of bases not matched to a gene: 5. This CDR3 is CASSLTGTGRAFF. Written as DNA, the CDR3 is TGTGCCAGCAGTTTAACCGGGACAGGGAGAGCTTTCTTT.

V and J are TRBV24-1 and TRBJ2-7; D call uncertain. The germline V and J ends were trimmed by 2 bases and 2 bases, with 6 bases remaining between them. CDR3 size: 13 residues. CDR1 is KGHDR and CDR2 is SFDVKD in the germline V gene. This CDR3 reads CATSDSGTYEQYF. The DNA for the CDR3 is TGTGCCACCAGTGATTCTGGGACCTACGAGCAGTACTTC.

The V and J genes are TRBV7-9 and TRBJ2-7; no reliable D call. The CDR3 totals 14 residues. The V gene lost 0 bases and the J gene lost 5 bases, with 11 bases spanning the gap. CDR1 SEHNR and CDR2 FQNEAQ come from the germline V gene (reference sequence). The CDR3 here is CASSLAAAPHEQYF. CDR3 in DNA: TGTGCCAGCAGCTTAGCGGCGGCACCTCACGAGCAGTACTTC.

The chain couples TRBV15 to TRBJ1-3, with D perhaps TRBD1 (6 bases). The CDR3 consists of 16 residues. Trimming cost V 0 bases and J 2 bases, with 11 bases left between them. The germline V gene encodes CDR1 LNHNV and CDR2 YYDKDF (reference sequence). For the CDR3, the DNA is TGTGCCACCAGCAGAGATTACAGGGAGGCTGGAAACACCATATATTTT. Translated, it gives CATSRDYREAGNTIYF. The variable domain in full, completed from reference TRBV15 and TRBJ1-3, reads DAMVIQNPRYQVTQFGKPVTLSCSQTLNHNVMYWYQQKSSQAPKLLFHYYDKDFNNEADTPDNFQSRRPNTSFCFLDIRSPGLGDTAMYLCATSRDYREAGNTIYFGEGSWLTVV.

DNA for the CDR3: TGTGCCACCAGCAGAGATCTAGGGGGCTATGGCTACACCTTC. It translates to CATSRDLGGYGYTF. V gene TRBV15 combines with J gene TRBJ1-2; a weak D match, TRBD1 (6 bases). The V gene lost 0 bases and the J gene lost 4 bases, with 9 bases spanning the gap. Per the germline V gene, CDR1 is LNHNV and CDR2 is YYDKDF (reference sequence). This CDR3 contains 14 residues.

This clone was observed a single time. The chain uses TRBV4-2 and TRBJ2-7; the match to TRBD2 covers 8 bases. Germline values: CDR1 LGHNA, CDR2 YNFKEQ. V dropped 6 bases and J dropped 5; count of bases not matched to a gene: 12. The CDR3 loop spans 15 amino acids. CDR3 coding DNA: TGTGCCAGCAGTCGGCAGGGTGATAGCGGGGACGAGCAGTACTTC. This codes for CASSRQGDSGDEQYF.